These T cell receptor beta chains were read from a single sample in a study of blood T cell repertoires in COVID-19. Sequencing was performed with immunoSEQ multiplex PCR; in TCRdb, only in-frame clones are kept and a portion is missing. Of 300,000 to 350,000 clones detected, approximately 86% appear once; the ten largest clones hold approximately 2.2%. Sequenced: peripheral blood. Receptor source: a man aged 18 to 29 with active or convalescent COVID-19. The conserved cysteine and the conserved F or W are not part of the CDR3 here. Clone sizes are given selectively: once, few, many, or a class where the clone is expanded.

v_call clone_size cdr3_length cdr3_aa
TRBV5-1 - 12 ASSLGGSGKKLF
TRBV27 - 12 ASGLQGPTYEQY
TRBV6-2/TRBV6-3 - 16 ASSFLAGGTGRINIQY
TRBV6-6 - 12 ASTTINSGNTIY
TRBV5-1 - 14 ASSLEGGGINNEQF
TRBV6-2/TRBV6-3 - 11 ASSLTSSGELF
TRBV21-1 - 11 ASSKTGKETQY
TRBV18 - 11 ASSPRQGNEQF
TRBV5-1 - 14 ASSLAIAGGRYEQF
TRBV5-6 - 12 ASSSTGSLEKLF
TRBV7-9 few 11 ASSATVSYEQY
TRBV15 once 14 ATSREPAEEDGELF
TRBV4-1 once 13 ASSHLAGTNYGYT
TRBV6-1 - 12 ASSEQPGRYEQY
TRBV18 - 13 ASSPWTGLHTEAF
TRBV19 - 13 ASSPTSGISYEQF
TRBV28 - 13 ASSTPTRSGNTIY
TRBV5-1 - 15 ASSLYASGQGLNEQY
TRBV7-6 - 13 ASSLVVRGEETQY
TRBV24-1 - 14 ATSDLSGQGSYGYT
TRBV28 once 12 ASSLGGRSETQY
TRBV11-2 once 11 ASTWGAGYEQY
TRBV19 - 15 ASSIPSRGQANSPLH
TRBV5-6 - 12 ASSMGQGAVGYT
TRBV19 - 12 ASSLYGLVYEQY
TRBV24-1 few 15 ATSDSAKGDPVYEQY
TRBV13 - 15 ASSLGLTSGGQETQY
TRBV24-1 - 13 ATSDYSGRYNEQF